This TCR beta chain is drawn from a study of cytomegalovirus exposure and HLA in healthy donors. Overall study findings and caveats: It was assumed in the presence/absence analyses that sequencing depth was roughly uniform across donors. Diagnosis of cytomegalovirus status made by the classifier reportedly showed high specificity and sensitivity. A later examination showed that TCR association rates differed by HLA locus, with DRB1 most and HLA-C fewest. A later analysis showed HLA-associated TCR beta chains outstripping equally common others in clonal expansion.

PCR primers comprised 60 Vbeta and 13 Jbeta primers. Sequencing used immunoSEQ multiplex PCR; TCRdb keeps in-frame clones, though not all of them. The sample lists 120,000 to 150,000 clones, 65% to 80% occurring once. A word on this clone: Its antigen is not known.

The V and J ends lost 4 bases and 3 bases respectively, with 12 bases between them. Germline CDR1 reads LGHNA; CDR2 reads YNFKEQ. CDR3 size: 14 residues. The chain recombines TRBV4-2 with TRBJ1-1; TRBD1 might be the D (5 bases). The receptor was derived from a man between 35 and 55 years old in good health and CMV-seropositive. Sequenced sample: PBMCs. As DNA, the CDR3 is TGTGCCAGCAGCCCCCCGGGGGGGGACACTGAAGCTTTCTTT. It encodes CASSPPGGDTEAFF.